These 3 T cell receptor beta chains were sequenced from one sample in a study of T cells in Graves' hyperthyroidism and ophthalmopathy. From RNA transcripts, TCR beta CDR3 regions were amplified. The HTBI primer set drove a first-round RT-PCR of the TCR CDR3. One entry per CDR3 protein, called by TCRdb with MiXCR from the multiplex PCR reads. This table has some 650,000 distinct CDR3 sequences, around 15% appearing once. The sample taken for sequencing was blood. These TCRs come from a woman aged 40 to 55 with Graves' ophthalmopathy.

In this sample, this clonotype turned up many times. The J gene is TRBJ1-4, the V gene TRBV28, with unresolved D. The CDR3 consists of 16 residues. CDR1 is MDHEN, CDR2 SYDVKM, per germline. Trimming removed 2 bases from V and 4 bases from J, with 14 bases in between. CDR3 amino acids: CASSLPRQAGNEKLFF. The CDR3 DNA reads as TGTGCCAGCAGTTTACCCCGGCAGGCCGGTAATGAAAAACTGTTTTTT.

In nucleotides, the CDR3 is TGTGCCAGCACCCAATGGGGGAGACAGGGAGACTATGGCTACACCTTC. Residues: CASTQWGRQGDYGYTF. The chain employs TRBV28 and TRBJ1-2; 7 bases align to TRBD1. The CDR3 consists of 16 residues. The germline CDR1 and CDR2 sequences are MDHEN and SYDVKM. The ends lost 7 bases at V and 3 bases at J; junction bases unmatched: 14.

This clonotype was seen many times. CDR3 coding DNA: TGTGCCAGCAGTTCCCCGTGGACAGGGGTCGCAGAAAAACTGTTTTTT. It translates to CASSSPWTGVAEKLFF. This chain links TRBV6-2 or TRBV6-3 with TRBJ1-4; 9 bases fit TRBD1. The CDR3 is made up of 16 amino acids. V lost 4 bases, J lost 8 bases, and 11 bases stayed unmatched. Germline CDR1 MNHEY, CDR2 SVGEGT.